The sequence of this T cell receptor beta chain was determined in a study of shared clonotypes between healthy human individuals. Recent acute infections and vaccinations were absent in the healthy HIV-negative adult donors. CDR3 length: 14 residues. Trimming shortened V by 5 bases and J by 6 bases, and 16 bases separated the two germline ends. Germline values: CDR1 MNHGY, CDR2 SAAAGT. The data were produced by immunoSEQ multiplex PCR, yet TCRdb's version contains in-frame clones alone and is incomplete. The sample contains millions of clones, approximately 92% of which appear only once. Sequencing was done on a sample of naive CD4+ T cells sorted from blood. Sample subset: CD45RA+ positively selected. The rearrangement uses TRBV6-8 and TRBJ1-1; a weak D match, TRBD1 (5 bases). This TCR was recovered from a man younger than 35 in good health. CDR3 sequence (DNA): TGTGCCAGCAGTAGGGGTTTGAGTCACCCTGAAGCTTTCTTT. It is translated as CASSRGLSHPEAFF.